This T cell receptor beta chain was identified in a study of beta chain features in type 1 diabetes. Concerning this clone itself: Its target is not known.

One heparinised blood draw averaging around 110 mL was given by each donor. CD4+ cells of the naive, central memory, regulatory and stem cell-like memory types were sorted via CD45RO/CCR7/CD25/CD127/CD95/CD27. Sorted populations all had greater than 95% purity. Study conclusions and caveats: Cells carrying high TCR expression could end up over-represented when cDNA is sequenced.

The V end was cut by 0 bases, the J end by 2 bases, with 9 bases between. The CDR3 contains 15 residues. The germline gives CDR1 LNHNV, CDR2 YYDKDF (reference sequence). Expressed TCRB transcripts were sequenced, since all the RNA that had been isolated was reverse transcribed. This table comes from immunoSEQ multiplex PCR, and its TCRdb copy is limited to in-frame clones, with some not included. Among about 42,000 clones, roughly 50% were seen once, and the ten largest hold 0.25%. The sequencing input was stem cell memory CD4+ T cells from blood. The gene calls are TRBV15 and TRBJ2-3; D ambiguous. The clonotype comes from a woman aged 30 to 39 in good health. This CDR3 is CATSRDRTATDTQYF. CDR3 bases: TGTGCCACCAGCAGAGATCGAACAGCCACAGATACGCAGTATTTT.